This T cell receptor (delta chain) originates from a study of gamma-delta T cells after stem cell transplantation. For this clone: Germline and junction disagree at one end, which may indicate a read error.

There are 14 residues in the CDR3. The germline V gene encodes CDR1 GEAIGNYY and CDR2 EKD. TCRdb applied CATT to the RT-PCR reads for clone calling. The sample yields over a thousand delta-chain clones, 2.7% seen once. V usage is TRDV2 and J usage is TRDJ1; D is undetermined. The sequencing input was gamma-delta T cells. The sequence was obtained from a human donor. It is not recorded whose cells these are; they may come from a transplant donor. Written as DNA, the CDR3 is TGTGCCTGTGACACCGTCGGGGCCCTCGATAGACTCATCTTT. As protein: CACDTVGALDRLIF.